This TCR beta chain was obtained from a study of blood T cells in healthy people across ages. Primers used in a second PCR of roughly 6 to 11 cycles were a sample-barcoded 5' primer and a J-beta primer mix. One entry per CDR3 protein, called by TCRdb with MiXCR from the 5' RACE reads. The sample lists 1.2 million to 1.5 million distinct CDR3 sequences, roughly 40% occurring once. Peripheral blood was drawn, 7.5 to 10 milliliters per donor. Isolation of PBMCs gave at least 7 million cells per sample. A remark on this clonotype: No antigen is known for it.

From germline, CDR1 is SGHAT and CDR2 FQNNGV. Unmatched junction bases numbered 10, after V lost 5 bases and J lost 5 bases. The CDR3 length is 15 residues. Study findings and constraints: Diversity estimates from one million T cells were considered underestimates.

Sequenced input: blood. This clonotype was obtained from a woman aged 18 to 35 in good health. The chain joins TRBV11-2 to TRBJ2-3, with TRBD2 matching 7 bases. DNA for the CDR3: TGTGCCAGCAGCCCGCGGGGGACCGCACGAGATACGCAGTATTTT. This codes for CASSPRGTARDTQYF.